This entry is about one T cell receptor beta chain. Its antigen remains unknown. V was shortened by 1 base and J by 4 bases, with 10 bases between the two germline ends. Germline loops: CDR1 SEHNR, CDR2 FQNEAQ (reference sequence). CDR3 length equals 14 residues. The sample belongs to a study of T cell repertoires in cytomegalovirus infection. In TCRdb, the reads were re-called with MiXCR into one record per CDR3 protein. Of around 900,000 distinct CDR3 sequences in the sample, roughly 30% were seen once. This receptor was obtained from a human donor in good health (CMV status not recorded). Some clones in this sample may be carry-over from other donors' samples. The chain carries TRBV7-9 and TRBJ1-2; D is unresolved. Sequencing used cultured CD8+ T cells from PBMCs, obtained from culture after CMV antigen stimulation. As DNA, the CDR3 is TGTGCCAGCAGCTTAGACAAGGGATTCTATGGCTACACCTTC. Protein product: CASSLDKGFYGYTF.